This T cell receptor (beta chain) was captured in a study of shared clonotypes between healthy human individuals. Naive-designated CD8 cells lacked CD45RO, were positively enriched for CCR7, and omitted terminally differentiated effector memory CD45RA+ cells. The sorted-subset replicate PCRs were given 150 to 250 ng DNA, which is about 30,000 T cell genomes. TCRdb's copy holds only in-frame clones and misses some; the assay was immunoSEQ multiplex PCR. The table lists over 2,000,000 clones, about 94% of them singletons. This CDR3 is built from 15 residues. Trimming left V 5 bases short and J 8 bases short, with 21 bases between. CDR1 MNHEY and CDR2 SMNVEV come from the germline V gene (reference sequence). Study-wide results and caveats: Clonotype sharing among donors, it was expected, would be affected by sequencing depth.

Regarding this clone: Its antigen is currently unknown.

The specimen was naive CD8+ T cells from PBMCs. The V and J genes are TRBV27 and TRBJ1-2; D remains ambiguous. The sequence derives from a man aged 18 to 30 in good health. Some clones in this sample may be carry-over from other donors' samples. CDR3 nucleotide sequence: TGTGCCAGCAGTCCGTGGACGAACCTGGCGGGCGGCTACACCTTC. Its protein is CASSPWTNLAGGYTF.